Following are 20 T cell receptor beta chains from one sample sequenced in a study of molecular identifiers for immune sequencing clone quantification. Each CDR3 protein gets one entry after TCRdb re-called the PCR reads with MiXCR. Among some 650,000 distinct CDR3 sequences listed, just under 20% were seen once. Source material: naive CD8+ T cells from blood, with Jurkat cell RNA spiked in. Subset of the sample: FACS-sorted CD8+CD4-CCR7+CD45RA+ naive T cells. The receptor set was obtained from a human donor in good health. Some libraries in this study had Jurkat cell RNA spiked in.

Points on this clonotype: Compared with germline, one end of the junction differs, possibly owing to a read error. The chain employs TRBV9 and TRBJ1-1; 8 bases are shared with TRBD1. Germline CDR1 reads SGDLS; CDR2 reads YYNGEE. The length of the CDR3 is 17 residues. CDR3 nucleotides: TGTGCCAGCAGCGTAGATGGCAGGGGGCGCGGAAACACTGGAGCTTTCTTT. Translating it yields CASSVDGRGRGNTGAFF.

This clonotype was detected ten times or more. V is TRBV6-5 and J is TRBJ2-7, with 7 bases that match TRBD2. Germline CDR1 is MNHEY and CDR2 is SVGAGI. The ends lost 1 base at V and 2 bases at J; junction bases unmatched: 5. CDR3 length: 15 amino acids. This chain's CDR3 is CASSYYRGEPYEQYF. CDR3 nucleotides: TGTGCCAGCAGTTACTATCGGGGGGAGCCCTACGAGCAGTACTTC.

This clonotype has a count of ten or more. V gene TRBV5-5 combines with J gene TRBJ1-5, with D maybe TRBD1 (5 bases). This CDR3 spans 15 amino acids. CDR1 and CDR2 from the germline V gene are SGHKS and YYEKEE (reference sequence). Trimming left V 1 base short and J 2 bases short, with 10 bases between. DNA of the CDR3: TGTGCCAGCAGCTTGTTGCAGGGACGCAATCAGCCCCAGCATTTT. This gives the protein CASSLLQGRNQPQHF.

The table lists this clonotype with many counts. This rearrangement joins TRBV25-1 to TRBJ2-7; a possible D gene is TRBD2 (5 bases). The germline gives CDR1 MGHDK, CDR2 SYGVNS. The CDR3 has 12 amino acids. V gave up 9 bases and J gave up 5 bases, with 14 bases separating them. The CDR3 DNA sequence: TGTGCCAGTGGATACGGGATCGACGAGCAGTACTTC. As protein: CASGYGIDEQYF.

This clonotype was detected many times. The V call is TRBV6-5, the J call TRBJ2-1; the D gene is possibly TRBD1 (6 bases). V lost 2 bases to trimming and J lost 4 bases, with 9 bases between them. Germline V CDR1 and CDR2: MNHEY, SVGAGI. The CDR3 has 14 residues. CDR3 nucleotides: TGTGCCAGCAGTTACCGGGACAATTACAATGAGCAGTTCTTC. It is translated as CASSYRDNYNEQFF.

This clonotype was seen repeatedly, ten times or more. The chain couples TRBV3-1 to TRBJ2-7, with 8 bases lining up with TRBD1. Trimming took 0 bases from V and 2 from J; bases not matched to a gene: 3. This CDR3 spans 15 amino acids. Germline lookup yields CDR1 LGHDT and CDR2 YNNKEL (reference sequence). CDR3 in amino acids: CASSQDADRAYEQYF. CDR3 nucleotides: TGTGCCAGCAGCCAAGACGCGGACAGGGCCTACGAGCAGTACTTC.

This clonotype was observed at least ten times. This chain links TRBV2 with TRBJ2-7; D gene uncertain. The CDR3 is 12 amino acids. Germline V gene lookup returns CDR1 SNHLY and CDR2 FYNNEI. V lost 1 base to trimming and J lost 6 bases, with 7 bases between them. CDR3 amino acids: CASSEGRREQYF. Written as DNA, the CDR3 is TGTGCCAGCAGTGAAGGACGGCGCGAGCAGTACTTC.

This clonotype has just a few counts. The rearrangement uses TRBV11-2 and TRBJ2-7; 10 bases map to TRBD1. The CDR3 has 14 residues. Germline assignment: CDR1 SGHAT and CDR2 FQNNGV. Trimming cost V 1 base and J 6 bases; bases outside gene matches: 3. The CDR3 spells CASSLGDRGFEQYF. CDR3 nucleotides: TGTGCCAGCAGCTTAGGGGACAGGGGTTTCGAGCAGTACTTC. The full variable domain, rest sourced from reference TRBV11-2 and TRBJ2-7, is EAGVAQSPRYKIIEKRQSVAFWCNPISGHATLYWYQQILGQGPKLLIQFQNNGVVDDSQLPKDRFSAERLKGVDSTLKIQPAKLEDSAVYLCASSLGDRGFEQYFGPGTRLTVT.

This clonotype was recorded once. An end of the junction differs from the germline gene, which may be a read error. The V call is TRBV6-5, the J call TRBJ1-1, with 8 bases fitting TRBD1. CDR3 length: 14 amino acids. Germline V CDR1 and CDR2: MNHEY, SVGAGI. CDR3 sequence: CASSSRQGNTGAFF. CDR3 in DNA: TGTGCCAGCAGTTCGAGACAGGGGAACACTGGAGCTTTCTTT.

This clonotype showed up many times. The V call is TRBV27, the J call TRBJ1-5, with D unresolved. CDR3 length equals 14 residues. V lost 0 bases and J 5 bases, leaving 8 bases between the germline ends. From germline, CDR1 is MNHEY and CDR2 SMNVEV (reference sequence). CDR3 amino acids: CASSLSGFDQPQHF. The CDR3 coding sequence is TGTGCCAGCAGTTTATCGGGGTTTGATCAGCCCCAGCATTTT.

The chain joins TRBV7-9 to TRBJ2-5, with unresolved D. V lost 5 bases and J lost 5, with 21 bases in between. CDR3 size: 16 residues. The V gene's germline CDR1 is SEHNR and CDR2 FQNEAQ (reference sequence). The CDR3 DNA reads TGTGCCAGCAGCCCCCCTGCCCCTCGGCCCGTGGAGACCCAGTACTTC. Amino acids: CASSPPAPRPVETQYF.

This clonotype was observed at least ten times. The J gene is TRBJ1-5, the V gene TRBV20-1, with D possibly being TRBD1 (5 bases). The CDR3 spans 12 residues. V lost 6 bases, J lost 4 bases, and 10 bases lay in between. Germline loops: CDR1 DFQATT, CDR2 SNEGSKA (reference sequence). The CDR3 loop is CSAQQENQPQHF. CDR3 DNA sequence: TGCAGTGCCCAACAGGAGAATCAGCCCCAGCATTTT.

This clonotype was counted many times. The chain carries TRBV29-1 and TRBJ1-1, with D maybe TRBD1 (6 bases). The CDR3 has 13 residues. Trimming removed 6 bases from V and 6 bases from J, with 17 bases in between. In germline, CDR1 is SQVTM, CDR2 ANQGSEA. CDR3 amino acids: CSVSTGIVPEAFF. The CDR3 DNA reads TGCAGCGTCAGCACAGGGATCGTCCCTGAAGCTTTCTTT.

On this clonotype: A much larger clone differs by one base, so this may be a read error. This rearrangement joins TRBV20-1 to TRBJ1-5; D might be TRBD1 (5 bases). The CDR3 is made up of 15 amino acids. Germline V gives CDR1 DFQATT, CDR2 SNEGSKA (reference sequence). The V end was cut by 5 bases, the J end by 5 bases, with 19 bases between. The CDR3 DNA reads TGCAGTGCTGCCCCCGTGCAGGGAGGTGATCAGCCCCAGCATTTT. Encoded protein: CSAAPVQGGDQPQHF.

The chain recombines TRBV27 with TRBJ2-1; D gene ambiguous. The V gene lost 3 bases and the J gene lost 2 bases, with 5 bases spanning the gap. The CDR3 totals 13 residues. Germline loops: CDR1 MNHEY, CDR2 SMNVEV (reference sequence). CDR3 residues: CASSFAAYNEQFF. CDR3 coding DNA: TGTGCCAGCAGTTTTGCAGCCTACAATGAGCAGTTCTTC.

The sample holds many counts of this clonotype. V usage is TRBV7-6 and J usage is TRBJ1-1, with D uncertain. V was pared by 0 bases and J by 5 bases, with 19 bases between. This CDR3 contains 17 residues. Germline assignment: CDR1 SGHVS and CDR2 FNYEAQ. CDR3 residues: CASSLARESMGGTEAFF. The DNA for the CDR3 is TGTGCCAGCAGCTTAGCGCGAGAGTCAATGGGTGGTACTGAAGCTTTCTTT.

Note on this clonotype: A read error is possible here, since a much larger clone lies one base away. Likely a read error: the CDR3 ends without its conserved phenylalanine or tryptophan. V and J are TRBV28 and TRBJ2-3; 8 nucleotides agree with TRBD1. J lost 2 bases, V lost 2 bases, and 6 bases had no gene match. CDR3 length: 16 amino acids. Germline loops: CDR1 MDHEN, CDR2 SYDVKM. CDR3 protein: CASSLPDRAHTDTQYL. The DNA for the CDR3 is TGTGCCAGCAGTTTACCGGACAGGGCCCACACAGATACGCAGTATCTT.

This clonotype was detected only a few times. The chain carries TRBV13 and TRBJ2-5, with D possibly being TRBD2 (5 bases). The CDR3 is 15 amino acids. In germline, CDR1 is PRHDT, CDR2 FYEKMQ (reference sequence). V was shortened by 0 bases and J by 0 bases, with 8 bases between the two germline ends. The CDR3 here is CASSLGGKYQETQYF. The CDR3 DNA reads as TGTGCCAGCAGCTTAGGCGGGAAGTACCAAGAGACCCAGTACTTC.

In this sample, this clonotype turned up many times. The junction and the germline gene differ at one end; a read error may be behind it. V gene TRBV4-3 combines with J gene TRBJ1-1; D not certain. Germline-derived CDR1 and CDR2 are LGHNA and YSLEER. The CDR3 totals 14 residues. CDR3 residues: CASRQGLSGTEAFF. DNA of the CDR3: TGCGCCAGCCGCCAAGGGCTCTCGGGCACTGAAGCTTTCTTT.

This clonotype occurred many times. The gene calls are TRBV12-3 or TRBV12-4 and TRBJ2-5, with D possibly matching TRBD2 (6 bases). V lost 5 bases and J 2 bases, leaving 15 bases between the germline ends. The CDR3 is 15 amino acids. The CDR3 sequence is CASSKIAAGQETQYF. The CDR3 DNA is TGTGCCAGCAGTAAGATAGCGGCCGGACAAGAGACCCAGTACTTC.